Listed here is a single T cell receptor beta chain. The record originates from a study of memory CD4+ T cells and cytomegalovirus serostatus. The length of the CDR3 is 14 residues. Looked up from germline, CDR1 is SEHNR and CDR2 is FQNEAQ (reference sequence). With 5 bases removed from V and 2 bases from J, the gap between germline ends came to 12 bases. Here immunoSEQ multiplex PCR was the method, and the copy in TCRdb shows in-frame clones only, minus some. The data hold about 40,000 clones, with 70% to 80% observed a single time. Single viable CD3+CD4+CD8-CD45RO+ cells were sorted as the memory CD4+ T cells. Total CD4+ T cells were enriched by CD4 positive selection.

This chain uses TRBV7-9 with TRBJ1-1; possible D gene TRBD1, 6 bases. This clonotype was sampled from an adult in good health and CMV-seronegative. The specimen sequenced was memory CD4+ T cells from blood. The CDR3 DNA reads TGTGCCAGCAGCCTGGGACACTTTAACACTGAAGCTTTCTTT. Protein sequence: CASSLGHFNTEAFF.